This T cell receptor beta chain emerged from a study of T cell repertoires in cytomegalovirus infection. General observations from the study: HLA-C-restricted CMV clonotypes gave the most frequent clonotype in two of eight donors.

Looked up from germline, CDR1 is SGHTA and CDR2 is FQGNSA. CDR3 size: 13 residues. After removal of 1 base from V and 8 bases from J, the junction contained 4 bases not matched to a gene. There are many counts of this clonotype. The antigen is undetermined. MiXCR, run by TCRdb on the reads, gives a single entry per CDR3 protein. The sample holds 150,000 to 200,000 distinct CDR3 sequences, 8.5% to 10% seen once. Sequencing was performed on PBMCs. The rearrangement joins TRBV7-2 to TRBJ1-1; 7 bases map to TRBD1. The source is a human donor in good health (CMV status not recorded). Some clones in this sample may be carry-over from other donors' samples. The CDR3 here is CASSLVTGAEAFF. Written as DNA, the CDR3 is TGTGCCAGCAGCTTAGTTACAGGGGCGGAAGCTTTCTTT. The full variable domain, with the rest looked up from reference TRBV7-2 and TRBJ1-1, is GAGVSQSPSNKVTEKGKDVELRCDPISGHTALYWYRQSLGQGLEFLIYFQGNSAPDKSGLPSDRFSAERTGGSVSTLTIQRTQQEDSAVYLCASSLVTGAEAFFGQGTRLTVV.